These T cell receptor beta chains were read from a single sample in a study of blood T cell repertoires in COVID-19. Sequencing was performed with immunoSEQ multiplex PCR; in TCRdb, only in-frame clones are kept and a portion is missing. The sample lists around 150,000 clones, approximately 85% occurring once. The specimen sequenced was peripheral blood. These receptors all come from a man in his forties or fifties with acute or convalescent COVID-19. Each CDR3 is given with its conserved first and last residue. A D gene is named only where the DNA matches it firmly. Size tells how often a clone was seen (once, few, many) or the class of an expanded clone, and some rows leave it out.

CDR3: CASSQGRNLLDNEQFF; DNA: TGCGCCAGCAGCCAGGGGCGAAACCTCTTGGACAATGAGCAGTTCTTC; size: few; D: .; J: TRBJ2-1; V: TRBV5-1
CDR3: CASSLSKLAGGLSTDTQYF; DNA: TGTGCCAGCAGCTTGAGTAAACTAGCGGGGGGACTTAGCACAGATACGCAGTATTTT; size: .; D: TRBD2; J: TRBJ2-3; V: TRBV7-9
CDR3: CASSLDRGNSGNTIYF; DNA: TGTGCCAGCAGCTTAGATCGGGGTAACTCTGGAAACACCATATATTTT; size: few; D: .; J: TRBJ1-3; V: TRBV7-6
CDR3: CASSPLGSGGSYEQYF; DNA: TGTGCCAGCTCACCACTGGGTAGCGGGGGTAGTTACGAGCAGTACTTC; size: .; D: TRBD2; J: TRBJ2-7; V: TRBV18
CDR3: CASSYVTSGGPYEQYF; DNA: TGTGCCAGCAGTTACGTGACTAGCGGGGGGCCTTACGAGCAGTACTTC; size: .; D: TRBD2; J: TRBJ2-7; V: TRBV6-5
CDR3: CASSPGTEAFF; DNA: TGTGCCAGCAGCCCCGGGACAGAAGCTTTCTTT; size: few; D: .; J: TRBJ1-1; V: TRBV6-5
CDR3: CASSLRSTAMNTEAFF; DNA: TGCGCCAGCAGCCTACGCTCGACAGCCATGAACACTGAAGCTTTCTTT; size: few; D: .; J: TRBJ1-1; V: TRBV5-1
CDR3: CASSYRQENTEAFF; DNA: TGTGCCAGCAGTTACCGACAGGAGAACACTGAAGCTTTCTTT; size: .; D: .; J: TRBJ1-1; V: TRBV6-6
CDR3: CASSLINGVNTGELFF; DNA: TGTGCCAGCAGTCTTATAAACGGGGTGAACACCGGGGAGCTGTTTTTT; size: few; D: .; J: TRBJ2-2; V: TRBV27
CDR3: CASSQERGDYNEQFF; DNA: TGTGCCAGCAGCCAAGAGCGGGGGGACTACAATGAGCAGTTCTTC; size: few; D: TRBD2; J: TRBJ2-1; V: TRBV4-2
CDR3: CSASARGTYNEQFF; DNA: TGCAGTGCTAGTGCGAGGGGGACCTACAATGAGCAGTTCTTC; size: .; D: .; J: TRBJ2-1; V: TRBV20-1
CDR3: CASSLDSGGRPFGELFF; DNA: TGTGCCAGCAGCTTAGACTCGGGGGGACGTCCTTTCGGGGAGCTGTTTTTT; size: .; D: TRBD2; J: TRBJ2-2; V: TRBV11-2
CDR3: CASSLGLTLHTQYF; DNA: TGCGCCAGCAGCTTGGGACTTACTTTACATACGCAGTATTTT; size: .; D: .; J: TRBJ2-3; V: TRBV5-1
CDR3: CASSPGADASSYNSPLHF; DNA: TGCGCCAGCAGCCCAGGGGCGGATGCCAGCTCCTATAATTCACCCCTCCACTTT; size: .; D: .; J: TRBJ1-6; V: TRBV4-1
CDR3: CASSLTSGGAYEQYF; DNA: TGTGCCAGCAGCCTGACTAGCGGGGGGGCCTACGAGCAGTACTTC; size: .; D: TRBD2; J: TRBJ2-7; V: TRBV3-1/TRBV3-2
CDR3: CASSPGSGNTIYF; DNA: TGTGCCAGCAGCCCGGGATCGGGAAACACCATATATTTT; size: .; D: .; J: TRBJ1-3; V: TRBV7-9
CDR3: CASRPGTGANVLTF; DNA: TGTGCCAGCAGACCAGGGACTGGGGCCAACGTCCTGACTTTC; size: .; D: .; J: TRBJ2-6; V: TRBV6-6